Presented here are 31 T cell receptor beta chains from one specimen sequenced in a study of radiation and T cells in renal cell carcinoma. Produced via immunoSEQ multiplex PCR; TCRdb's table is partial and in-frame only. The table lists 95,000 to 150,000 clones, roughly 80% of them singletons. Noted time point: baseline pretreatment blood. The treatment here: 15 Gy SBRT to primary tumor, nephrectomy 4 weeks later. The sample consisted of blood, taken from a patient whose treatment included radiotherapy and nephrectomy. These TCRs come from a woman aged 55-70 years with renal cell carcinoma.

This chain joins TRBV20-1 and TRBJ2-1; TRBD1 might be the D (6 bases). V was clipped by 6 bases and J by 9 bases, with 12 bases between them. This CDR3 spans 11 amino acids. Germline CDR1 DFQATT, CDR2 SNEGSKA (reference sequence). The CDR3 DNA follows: TGCAGTGCACCTGGACAGACTGAGCAGTTCTTC. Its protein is CSAPGQTEQFF.

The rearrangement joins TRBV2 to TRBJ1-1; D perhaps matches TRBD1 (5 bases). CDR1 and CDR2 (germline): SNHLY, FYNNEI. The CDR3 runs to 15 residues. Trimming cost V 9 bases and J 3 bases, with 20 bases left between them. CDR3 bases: TGTGCCAGGCTCACGGGGGGAAATAGGTACACTGAAGCTTTCTTT. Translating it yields CARLTGGNRYTEAFF.

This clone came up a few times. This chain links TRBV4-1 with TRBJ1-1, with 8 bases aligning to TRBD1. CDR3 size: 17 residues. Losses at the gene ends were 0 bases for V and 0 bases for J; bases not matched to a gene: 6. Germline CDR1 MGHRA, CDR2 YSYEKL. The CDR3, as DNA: TGCGCCAGCAGCCAAGATCAGAGACAGGGGATGAACACTGAAGCTTTCTTT. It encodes CASSQDQRQGMNTEAFF.

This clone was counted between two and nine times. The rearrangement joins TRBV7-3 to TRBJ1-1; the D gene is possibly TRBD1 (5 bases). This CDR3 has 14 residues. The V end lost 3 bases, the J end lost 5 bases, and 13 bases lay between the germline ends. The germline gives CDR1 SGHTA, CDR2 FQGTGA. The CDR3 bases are TGTGCCAGCAGCTTCGACCCCGGGGCTACTGAAGCTTTCTTT. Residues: CASSFDPGATEAFF.

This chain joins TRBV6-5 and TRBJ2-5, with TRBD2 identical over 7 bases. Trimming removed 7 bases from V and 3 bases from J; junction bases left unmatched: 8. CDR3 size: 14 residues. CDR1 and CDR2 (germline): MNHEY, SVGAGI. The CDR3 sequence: CASIDVGGEETQYF. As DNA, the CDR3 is TGTGCCAGCATCGACGTGGGGGGGGAAGAGACCCAGTACTTC.

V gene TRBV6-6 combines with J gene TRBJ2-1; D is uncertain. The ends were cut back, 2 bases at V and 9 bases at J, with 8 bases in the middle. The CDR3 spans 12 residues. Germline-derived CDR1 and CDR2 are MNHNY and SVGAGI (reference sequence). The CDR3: CASSYPRGEQFF. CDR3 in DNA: TGTGCCAGCAGTTACCCCCGTGGTGAGCAGTTCTTC.

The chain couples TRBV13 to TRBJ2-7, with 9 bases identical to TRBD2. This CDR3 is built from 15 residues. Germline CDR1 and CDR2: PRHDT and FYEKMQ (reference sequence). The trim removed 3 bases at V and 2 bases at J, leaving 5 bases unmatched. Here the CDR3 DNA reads TGTGCCAGCAGCTTGTCTAGGACTAGCGCCTACGAGCAGTACTTC. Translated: CASSLSRTSAYEQYF.

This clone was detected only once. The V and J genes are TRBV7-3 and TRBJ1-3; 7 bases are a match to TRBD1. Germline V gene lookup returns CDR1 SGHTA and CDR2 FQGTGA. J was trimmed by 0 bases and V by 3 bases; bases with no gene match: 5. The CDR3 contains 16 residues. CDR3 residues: CASSLLQGNSGNTIYF. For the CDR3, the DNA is TGTGCCAGCAGCTTGCTACAGGGGAACTCTGGAAACACCATATATTTT. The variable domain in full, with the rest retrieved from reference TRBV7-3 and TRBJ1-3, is GAGVSQTPSNKVTEKGKYVELRCDPISGHTALYWYRQSLGQGPEFLIYFQGTGAADDSGLPNDRFFAVRPEGSVSTLKIQRTERGDSAVYLCASSLLQGNSGNTIYFGEGSWLTVV.

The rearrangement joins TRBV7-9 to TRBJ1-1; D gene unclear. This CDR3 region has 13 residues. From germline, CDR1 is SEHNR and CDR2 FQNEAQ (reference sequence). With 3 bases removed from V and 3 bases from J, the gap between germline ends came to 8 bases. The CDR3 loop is CASSFGRDTEAFF. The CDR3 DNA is TGTGCCAGCAGCTTTGGGCGCGACACTGAAGCTTTCTTT.

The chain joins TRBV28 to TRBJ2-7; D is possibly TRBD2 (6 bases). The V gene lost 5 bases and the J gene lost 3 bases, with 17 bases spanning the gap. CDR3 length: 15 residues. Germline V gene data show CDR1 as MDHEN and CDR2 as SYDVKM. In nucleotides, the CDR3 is TGTGCCAGCAGTACCGCTGGGGGGAATGGCTACGAGCAGTACTTC. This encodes CASSTAGGNGYEQYF.

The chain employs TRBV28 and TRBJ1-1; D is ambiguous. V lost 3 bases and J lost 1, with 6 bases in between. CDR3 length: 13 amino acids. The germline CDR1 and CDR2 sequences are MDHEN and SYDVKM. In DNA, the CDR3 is TGTGCCAGCAGTTTGGTGCCGAACACTGAAGCTTTCTTT. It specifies CASSLVPNTEAFF.

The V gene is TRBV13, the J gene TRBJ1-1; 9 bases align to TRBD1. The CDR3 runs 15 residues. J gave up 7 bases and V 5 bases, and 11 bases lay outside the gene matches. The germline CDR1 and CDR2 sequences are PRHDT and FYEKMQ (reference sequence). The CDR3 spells CASSRYTGGDDEAFF. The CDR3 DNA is TGTGCCAGCAGCCGCTATACAGGGGGCGACGATGAAGCTTTCTTT.

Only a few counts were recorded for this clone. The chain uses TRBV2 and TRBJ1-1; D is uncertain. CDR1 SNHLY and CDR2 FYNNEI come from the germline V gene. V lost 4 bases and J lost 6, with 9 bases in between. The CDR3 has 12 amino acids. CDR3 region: CASSVVGPEAFF. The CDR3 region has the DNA TGTGCCAGCAGTGTGGTTGGGCCTGAAGCTTTCTTT.

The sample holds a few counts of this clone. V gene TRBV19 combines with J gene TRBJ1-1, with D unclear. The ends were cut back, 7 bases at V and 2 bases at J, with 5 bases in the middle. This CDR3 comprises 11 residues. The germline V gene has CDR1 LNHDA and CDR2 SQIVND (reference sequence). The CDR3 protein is CASKGNTEAFF. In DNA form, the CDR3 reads TGTGCCAGTAAGGGTAACACTGAAGCTTTCTTT.

The CDR3 is CASSPWGNTIYF. The CDR3 bases are TGTGCCAGCAGCCCGTGGGGAAACACCATATATTTT. The chain employs TRBV7-2 and TRBJ1-3, with D hard to call. Germline assignment: CDR1 SGHTA and CDR2 FQGNSA. Trimming left V 5 bases short and J 4 bases short, with 6 bases between. The CDR3 is 12 amino acids. Combining the CDR3 with reference TRBV7-2 and TRBJ1-3 gives the whole variable domain GAGVSQSPSNKVTEKGKDVELRCDPISGHTALYWYRQSLGQGLEFLIYFQGNSAPDKSGLPSDRFSAERTGGSVSTLTIQRTQQEDSAVYLCASSPWGNTIYFGEGSWLTVV.

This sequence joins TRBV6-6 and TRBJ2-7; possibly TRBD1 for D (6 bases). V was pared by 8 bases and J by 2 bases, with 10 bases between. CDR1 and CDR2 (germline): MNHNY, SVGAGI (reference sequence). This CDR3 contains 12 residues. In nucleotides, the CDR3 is TGTGCCAGCGGGACACCGACCTACGAGCAGTACTTC. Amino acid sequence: CASGTPTYEQYF.

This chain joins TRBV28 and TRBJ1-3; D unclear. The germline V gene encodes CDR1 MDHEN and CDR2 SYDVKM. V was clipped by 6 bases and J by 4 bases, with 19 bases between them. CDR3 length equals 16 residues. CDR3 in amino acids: CASRPEAYRSGNTIYF. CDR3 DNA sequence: TGTGCCAGCAGACCGGAGGCCTACCGGTCGGGAAACACCATATATTTT.

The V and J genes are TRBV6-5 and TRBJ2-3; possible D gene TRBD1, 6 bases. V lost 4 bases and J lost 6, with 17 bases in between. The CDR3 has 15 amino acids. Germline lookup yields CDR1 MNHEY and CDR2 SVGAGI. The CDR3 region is CASSSPGQTGDTQYF. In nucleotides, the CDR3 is TGTGCCAGCAGTTCGCCCGGACAGACCGGGGATACGCAGTATTTT.

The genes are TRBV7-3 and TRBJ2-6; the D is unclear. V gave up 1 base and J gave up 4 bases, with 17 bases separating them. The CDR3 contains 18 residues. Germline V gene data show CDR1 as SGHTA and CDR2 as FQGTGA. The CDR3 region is CASSLNPLGPGGANVLTF. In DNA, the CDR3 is TGTGCCAGCAGCTTAAACCCCCTCGGACCCGGCGGGGCCAACGTCCTGACTTTC.

Here the CDR3 reads CASTGYAYEQYF. The CDR3 DNA reads as TGTGCCAGCACAGGGTATGCCTACGAGCAGTACTTC. The chain couples TRBV6-6 to TRBJ2-7, with D possibly matching TRBD1 (5 bases). The CDR3 is made up of 12 amino acids. Germline CDR1 MNHNY, CDR2 SVGAGI (reference sequence). V dropped 7 bases and J dropped 2 bases, with 9 bases sitting between them.

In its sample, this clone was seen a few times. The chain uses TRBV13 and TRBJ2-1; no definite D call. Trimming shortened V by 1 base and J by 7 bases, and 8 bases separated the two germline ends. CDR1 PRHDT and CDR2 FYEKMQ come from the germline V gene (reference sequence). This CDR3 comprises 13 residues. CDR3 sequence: CASSLVGVNEQFF. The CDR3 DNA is TGTGCCAGCAGCTTAGTTGGAGTGAATGAGCAGTTCTTC.

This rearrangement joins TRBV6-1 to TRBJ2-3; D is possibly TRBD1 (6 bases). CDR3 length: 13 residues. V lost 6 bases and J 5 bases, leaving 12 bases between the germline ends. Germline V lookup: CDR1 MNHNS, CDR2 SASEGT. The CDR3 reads CASREAGEDTQYF. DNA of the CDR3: TGTGCCAGCAGAGAGGCAGGGGAAGATACGCAGTATTTT.

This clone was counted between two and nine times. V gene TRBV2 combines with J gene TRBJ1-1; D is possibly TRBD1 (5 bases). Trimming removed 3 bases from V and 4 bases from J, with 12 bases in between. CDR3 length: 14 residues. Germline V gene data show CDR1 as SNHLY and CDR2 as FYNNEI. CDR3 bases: TGTGCCAGCAGTGAGGGGCTGGTAGGCACTGAAGCTTTCTTT. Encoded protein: CASSEGLVGTEAFF.

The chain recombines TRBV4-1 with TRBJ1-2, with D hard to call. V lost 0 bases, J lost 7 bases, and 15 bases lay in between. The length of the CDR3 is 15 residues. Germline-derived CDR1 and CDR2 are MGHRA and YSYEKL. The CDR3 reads CASSQDAGTLSGYTF. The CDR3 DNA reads TGCGCCAGCAGCCAAGATGCAGGTACCCTTTCTGGCTACACCTTC.

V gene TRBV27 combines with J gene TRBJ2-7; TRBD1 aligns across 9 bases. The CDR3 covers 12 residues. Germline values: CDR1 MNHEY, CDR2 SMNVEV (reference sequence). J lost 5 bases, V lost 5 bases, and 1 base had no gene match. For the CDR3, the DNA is TGTGCCAGCAGTAGACAGGGGGACGAGCAGTACTTC. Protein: CASSRQGDEQYF.

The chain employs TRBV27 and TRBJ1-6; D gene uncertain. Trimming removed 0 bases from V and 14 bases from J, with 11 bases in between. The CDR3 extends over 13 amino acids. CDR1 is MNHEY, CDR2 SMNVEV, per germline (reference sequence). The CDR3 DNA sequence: TGTGCCAGCAGTTTATCCCTCAGTGGGACCCTCCACTTT. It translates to CASSLSLSGTLHF.

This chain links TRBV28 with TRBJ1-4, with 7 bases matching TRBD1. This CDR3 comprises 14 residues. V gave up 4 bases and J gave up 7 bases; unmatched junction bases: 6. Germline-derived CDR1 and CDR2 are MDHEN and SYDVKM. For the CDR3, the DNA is TGTGCCAGCAGTTCCGGGACAGTGCCTGAAAAACTGTTTTTT. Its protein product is CASSSGTVPEKLFF.

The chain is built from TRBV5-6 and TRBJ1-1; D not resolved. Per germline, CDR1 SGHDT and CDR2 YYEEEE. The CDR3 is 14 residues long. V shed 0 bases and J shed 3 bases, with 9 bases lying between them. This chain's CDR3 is CASSLGIRDTEAFF. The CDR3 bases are TGTGCCAGCAGCTTGGGGATAAGGGACACTGAAGCTTTCTTT.

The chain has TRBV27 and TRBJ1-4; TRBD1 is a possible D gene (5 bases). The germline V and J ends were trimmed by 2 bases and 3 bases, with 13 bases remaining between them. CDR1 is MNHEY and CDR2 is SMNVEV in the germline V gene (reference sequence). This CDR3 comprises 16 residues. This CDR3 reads CASSLLPGASNEKLFF. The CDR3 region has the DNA TGTGCCAGCAGTTTACTACCCGGGGCATCTAATGAAAAACTGTTTTTT.

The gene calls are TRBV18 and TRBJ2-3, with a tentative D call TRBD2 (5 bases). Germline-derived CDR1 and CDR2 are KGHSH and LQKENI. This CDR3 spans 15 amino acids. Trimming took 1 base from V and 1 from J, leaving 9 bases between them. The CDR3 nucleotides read TGTGCCAGCTCACCACGATTCGGGGGCACAGATACGCAGTATTTT. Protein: CASSPRFGGTDTQYF.

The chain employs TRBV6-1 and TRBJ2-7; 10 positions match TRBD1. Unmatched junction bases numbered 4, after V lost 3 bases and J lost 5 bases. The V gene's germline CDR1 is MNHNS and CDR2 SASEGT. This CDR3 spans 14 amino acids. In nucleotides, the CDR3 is TGTGCCAGCAGTGAGACAGGGGGCGCGGACGAGCAGTACTTC. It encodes CASSETGGADEQYF.